This T cell receptor (beta chain) was obtained from a study of T cells in localized non-small cell lung cancer. Germline CDR1 reads MDHEN; CDR2 reads SYDVKM. Trimming removed 5 bases from V and 4 bases from J, with 14 bases in between. The CDR3 extends over 14 amino acids. Libraries were prepared by immunoSEQ multiplex PCR; TCRdb keeps only in-frame clonotypes and omits some of them. Of under 5,000 clones in the sample, less than 35% were seen once. This receptor was obtained from a woman aged 40 to 75 with stage II squamous cell lung carcinoma. The source material was lung tumor tissue, sampled before any cancer treatment. The chain employs TRBV28 and TRBJ1-2, with D hard to call. CDR3 protein: CASSPPGLAYGYTF. In DNA, the CDR3 is TGTGCCAGCAGTCCGCCTGGGCTGGCCTATGGCTACACCTTC.